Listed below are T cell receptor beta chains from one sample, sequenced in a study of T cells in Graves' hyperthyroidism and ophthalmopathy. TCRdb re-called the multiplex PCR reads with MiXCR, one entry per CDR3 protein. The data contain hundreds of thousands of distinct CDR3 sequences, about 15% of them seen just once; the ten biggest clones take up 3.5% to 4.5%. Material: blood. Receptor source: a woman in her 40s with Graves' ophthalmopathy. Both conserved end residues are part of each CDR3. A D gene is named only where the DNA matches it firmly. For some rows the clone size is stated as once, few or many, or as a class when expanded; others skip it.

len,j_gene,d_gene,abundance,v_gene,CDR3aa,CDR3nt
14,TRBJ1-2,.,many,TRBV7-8,CASSPQTANYGYTF,TGTGCCAGCAGCCCCCAGACAGCTAACTATGGCTACACCTTC
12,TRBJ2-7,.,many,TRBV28,CASSPPRGPMYF,TGTGCCAGCAGTCCGCCCCGGGGGCCCATGTACTTC
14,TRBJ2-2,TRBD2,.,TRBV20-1,CSAGDYRRDRELFF,TGCAGTGCTGGGGACTATCGGAGGGACCGGGAGCTGTTTTTT
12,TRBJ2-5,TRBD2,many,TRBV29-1,CSVVGRGETQYF,TGCAGCGTTGTCGGGAGGGGAGAGACCCAGTACTTC
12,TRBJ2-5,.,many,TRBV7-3,CASSLPRGTQYF,TGTGCCAGCAGCTTACCCCGAGGAACCCAGTACTTC
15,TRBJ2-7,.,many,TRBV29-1,CSVLPLGGVGYEQYF,TGCAGCGTCCTTCCGCTAGGAGGGGTTGGGTACGAGCAGTACTTC
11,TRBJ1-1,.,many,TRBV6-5,CASTFLAEAFF,TGTGCCAGCACCTTCTTGGCTGAAGCTTTCTTT
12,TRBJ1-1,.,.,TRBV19,CASNPREGPAFF,TGTGCCAGTAATCCCAGGGAGGGCCCAGCTTTCTTT
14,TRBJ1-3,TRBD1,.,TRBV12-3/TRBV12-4,CARRGQGSGNTIYF,TGTGCCAGGAGAGGACAGGGCTCTGGAAACACCATATATTTT
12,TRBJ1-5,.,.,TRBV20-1,CSASGGGQPQHF,TGCAGTGCTAGTGGAGGAGGTCAGCCCCAGCATTTT
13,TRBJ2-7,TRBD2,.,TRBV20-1,CSASGLAGPEQYF,TGCAGTGCTAGCGGACTAGCGGGCCCCGAGCAGTACTTC
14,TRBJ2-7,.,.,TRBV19,CASSISGLAYEQYF,TGTGCCAGTAGTATATCGGGTCTGGCCTACGAGCAGTACTTC
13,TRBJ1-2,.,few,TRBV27,CASSSHILYGYTF,TGTGCCAGCAGTTCGCATATCCTCTATGGCTACACCTTC
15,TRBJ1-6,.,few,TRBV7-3,CASSLIGGPEHPLHF,TGTGCCAGCAGCTTAATAGGGGGTCCCGAGCACCCCCTCCACTTT
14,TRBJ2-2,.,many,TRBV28,CASSLGGTTGELFF,TGTGCCAGCAGTTTAGGTGGGACCACCGGGGAGCTGTTTTTT
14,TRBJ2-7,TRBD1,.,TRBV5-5,CASSYTGGTYEQYF,TGTGCCAGCAGCTATACAGGGGGCACCTACGAGCAGTACTTC
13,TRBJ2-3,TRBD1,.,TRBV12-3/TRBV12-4,CASSLRDRGTQYF,TGTGCCAGCAGTTTACGGGACAGGGGTACGCAGTATTTT
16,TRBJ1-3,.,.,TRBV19,CASSTKTASSGNTIYF,TGTGCCAGTAGTACAAAGACAGCGTCCTCTGGAAACACCATATATTTT
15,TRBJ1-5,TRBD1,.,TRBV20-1,CSASQGALANQPQHF,TGCAGTGCTAGTCAGGGGGCTCTGGCCAATCAGCCCCAGCATTTT
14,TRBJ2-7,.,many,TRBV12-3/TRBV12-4,CASSLFGGSYEQYF,TGTGCCAGCAGTTTATTCGGCGGGTCCTACGAGCAGTACTTC
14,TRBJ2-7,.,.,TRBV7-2,CASSLWLRSYEQYF,TGTGCCAGCAGCTTATGGCTGCGATCCTACGAGCAGTACTTC
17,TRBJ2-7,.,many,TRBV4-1,CASSQERTGLRSYEQYF,TGCGCCAGCAGCCAAGAACGAACCGGGCTGCGCTCCTACGAGCAGTACTTC
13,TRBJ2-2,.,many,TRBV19,CASSMLFTGELFF,TGTGCCAGTAGTATGCTGTTCACCGGGGAGCTGTTTTTT
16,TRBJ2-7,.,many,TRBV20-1,CSAEPQGLAFSYEQYF,TGCAGTGCTGAACCCCAGGGGCTAGCTTTCTCCTACGAGCAGTACTTC
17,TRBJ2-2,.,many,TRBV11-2,CASSLVATGSGTGELFF,TGTGCCAGCAGCTTAGTTGCTACAGGGTCGGGGACCGGGGAGCTGTTTTTT
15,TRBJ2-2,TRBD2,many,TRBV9,CASSIGTSYSGELFF,TGTGCCAGCAGCATCGGGACTAGCTATTCCGGGGAGCTGTTTTTT
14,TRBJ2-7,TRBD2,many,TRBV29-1,CSVQRTSGSSEQYF,TGCAGCGTCCAGAGGACTAGCGGGAGTTCCGAGCAGTACTTC
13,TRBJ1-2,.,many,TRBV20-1,CSARGGFNYGYTF,TGCAGTGCTAGGGGGGGTTTTAACTATGGCTACACCTTC
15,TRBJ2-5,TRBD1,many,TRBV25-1,CASWDRIGYQETQYF,TGTGCCAGCTGGGACAGGATCGGGTACCAAGAGACCCAGTACTTC
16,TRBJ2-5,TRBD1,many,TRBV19,CASSILPGGLGETQYF,TGTGCCAGTAGTATCCTCCCAGGGGGTCTGGGTGAGACCCAGTACTTC
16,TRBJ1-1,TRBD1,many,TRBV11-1,CASSSDTGTGVTEAFF,TGTGCCAGCAGCTCGGACACCGGGACAGGGGTTACTGAAGCTTTCTTT
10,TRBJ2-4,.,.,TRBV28,CASSRGIQYF,TGTGCCAGCAGTCGGGGCATTCAGTACTTC
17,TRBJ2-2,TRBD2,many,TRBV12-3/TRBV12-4,CASSSQREGLRTGELFF,TGTGCCAGCAGTTCCCAGCGGGAGGGCCTGCGTACCGGGGAGCTGTTTTTT
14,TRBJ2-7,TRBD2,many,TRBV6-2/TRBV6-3,CASRTRLATYEQYF,TGTGCCAGCAGGACCCGACTAGCCACCTACGAGCAGTACTTC
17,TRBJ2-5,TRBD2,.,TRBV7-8,CASSAPLAGGMEETQYF,TGTGCCAGCAGCGCGCCGCTAGCGGGAGGGATGGAAGAGACCCAGTACTTC
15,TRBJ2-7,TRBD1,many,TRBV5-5,CASSLSDRATYEQYF,TGTGCCAGCAGCTTGTCGGACAGGGCCACCTACGAGCAGTACTTC
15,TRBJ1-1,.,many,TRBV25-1,CAGSESRGVGTEAFF,TGTGCCGGCAGTGAATCCCGTGGGGTAGGCACTGAAGCTTTCTTT
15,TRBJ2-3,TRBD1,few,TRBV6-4,CASSDGQGATDTQYF,TGTGCCAGCAGTGACGGACAGGGGGCCACAGATACGCAGTATTTT